The clone carrying this TCR beta chain was counted a few times. There were TCR beta CDR3 regions amplified from RNA transcripts. HTBI primers were used for first-round RT-PCR of the TCR CDR3. Each CDR3 protein gets one entry after TCRdb re-called the multiplex PCR reads with MiXCR. This table has about 200,000 distinct CDR3 sequences, about 15% appearing once. The entry originates in a study of T cells in Graves' hyperthyroidism and ophthalmopathy. For the study at large: Before treatment of any kind, peripheral blood was taken at initial diagnosis.

Patients between 18 and 65 years old had hyperthyroidism, newly diagnosed and lasting under 2 months. PBMCs were collected from an approximately 9.4 ml volume of fresh peripheral blood. This CDR3 contains 18 residues. Trimming took off 2 bases at V and 5 bases at J, with 23 bases between the two ends. Germline V lookup: CDR1 SGHRS, CDR2 YFSETQ. The clonotype originates from a woman aged 45-59 years with Graves' hyperthyroidism. Sequencing was done on a sample of blood. V is TRBV5-1 and J is TRBJ1-5; D is ambiguous. The CDR3 protein is CASSFRAERVPRDQPQHF. In DNA, the CDR3 is TGCGCCAGCAGCTTTCGGGCCGAAAGGGTCCCAAGGGATCAGCCCCAGCATTTT.